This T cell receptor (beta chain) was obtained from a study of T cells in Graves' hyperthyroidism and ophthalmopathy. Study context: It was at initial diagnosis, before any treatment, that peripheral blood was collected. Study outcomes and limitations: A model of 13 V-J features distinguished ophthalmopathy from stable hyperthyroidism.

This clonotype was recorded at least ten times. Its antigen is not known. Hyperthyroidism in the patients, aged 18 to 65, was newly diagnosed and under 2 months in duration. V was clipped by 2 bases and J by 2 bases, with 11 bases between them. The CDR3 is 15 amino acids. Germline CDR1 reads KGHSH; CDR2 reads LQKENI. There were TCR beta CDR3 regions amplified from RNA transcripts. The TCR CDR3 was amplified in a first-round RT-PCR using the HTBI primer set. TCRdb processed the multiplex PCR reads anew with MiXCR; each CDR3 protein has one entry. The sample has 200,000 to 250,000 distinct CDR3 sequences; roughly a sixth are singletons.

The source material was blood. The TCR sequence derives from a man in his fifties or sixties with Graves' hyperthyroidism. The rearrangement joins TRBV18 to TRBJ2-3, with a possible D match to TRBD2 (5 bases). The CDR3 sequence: CASSPGRAHTDTQYF. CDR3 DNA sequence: TGTGCCAGCTCACCAGGGCGGGCCCACACAGATACGCAGTATTTT.